One T cell receptor beta chain is described in this entry. In the PCR, 60 Vbeta and 13 Jbeta primers were used. Here immunoSEQ multiplex PCR was the method, and the copy in TCRdb shows in-frame clones only, minus some. The profile shows about 160,000 clones, roughly 71% of them singletons. There are 17 residues in the CDR3. Germline V gene sequence: CDR1 WNHNN, CDR2 SYGVQD (reference sequence). Between the trimmed V and J ends, which lost 0 bases and 1 base, there was a span of 14 bases. The sample is drawn from a study of cytomegalovirus exposure and HLA in healthy donors. The receptor was isolated from a woman in her forties or fifties in good health and CMV-seropositive. The material sequenced was PBMCs. The chain is built from TRBV10-1 and TRBJ2-3, with a weak D call TRBD1 (6 bases). CDR3 sequence (DNA): TGCGCCAGCAGTGAGTCAGGACAGAAGAAGGGCACAGATACGCAGTATTTT. This codes for CASSESGQKKGTDTQYF.